This T cell receptor beta chain was captured in a study of T-cell reconstitution after alpha-beta-depleted transplantation in children. Study results and limitations: About two months after transplant, alpha-beta T cells reportedly came from several hundred expanded graft clones. Day-60 TCRbeta diversity that was high in some patients was derived from surviving recipient T cells and thymic progenitors. Hyperexpanded clones declined; after one year, newly produced T cells mostly supplied diversity.

Regarding this clonotype: The antigen is unknown.

Unique molecular identifiers were built into the TCRbeta library. Each CDR3 protein is one row after TCRdb ran MiXCR on the PCR reads. The sample includes about 280,000 distinct CDR3 sequences, under 14% seen only once; the top ten take about a quarter. The specimen was peripheral blood, collected 180 days after TCRalphabeta/CD19-depleted stem cell transplant. The TCR sequence derives from a male patient aged 2 to 10 who had a stem cell transplant for chronic granulomatous disease, so the T cells may come from the graft donor.

The CDR3 bases are TGTGCCAGCAGCCCCAGGGGCCGGCTCTACGAGCAGTACTTC. As protein: CASSPRGRLYEQYF. V usage is TRBV5-4 and J usage is TRBJ2-7, with D possibly matching TRBD1 (6 bases). The length of the CDR3 is 14 residues. V was pared by 4 bases and J by 3 bases, with 14 bases between. Germline CDR1 reads SGHNT; CDR2 reads YYREEE (reference sequence).